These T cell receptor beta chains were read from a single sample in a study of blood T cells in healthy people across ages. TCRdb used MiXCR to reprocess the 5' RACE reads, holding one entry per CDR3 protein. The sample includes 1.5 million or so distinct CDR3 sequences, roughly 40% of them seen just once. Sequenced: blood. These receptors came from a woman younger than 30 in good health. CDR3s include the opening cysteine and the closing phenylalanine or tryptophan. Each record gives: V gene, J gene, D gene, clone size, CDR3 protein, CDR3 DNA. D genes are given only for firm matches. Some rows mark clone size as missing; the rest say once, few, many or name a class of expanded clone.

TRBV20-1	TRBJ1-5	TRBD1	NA	CSARDHRKRTGALDQPQHF	TGCAGTGCTAGAGACCACCGGAAGAGAACAGGGGCGCTTGATCAGCCCCAGCATTTT
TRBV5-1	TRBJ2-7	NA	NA	CASSPFAGPYEQYF	TGCGCCAGCAGCCCTTTCGCGGGACCCTACGAGCAGTACTTC
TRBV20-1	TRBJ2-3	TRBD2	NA	CSARDAPAGVADTQYF	TGCAGTGCTAGAGATGCGCCAGCGGGAGTTGCAGATACGCAGTATTTT
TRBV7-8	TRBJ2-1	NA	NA	CASTQEVEQFF	TGTGCCAGCACCCAAGAGGTTGAGCAGTTCTTC
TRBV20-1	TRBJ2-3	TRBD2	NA	CSATKPLAGAHTDTQYF	TGCAGTGCTACCAAACCCTTAGCGGGGGCCCACACAGATACGCAGTATTTT
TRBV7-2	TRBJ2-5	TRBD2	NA	CASSPLTSSETQYF	TGTGCCAGCAGCCCCTTGACTAGCTCCGAGACCCAGTACTTC
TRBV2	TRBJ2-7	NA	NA	CASKRVRDEQYF	TGTGCCAGCAAGCGGGTCAGGGACGAGCAGTACTTC
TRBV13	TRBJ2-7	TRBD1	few	CASSIPGTGGYEQYF	TGTGCCAGCAGCATACCCGGGACAGGGGGCTACGAGCAGTACTTC
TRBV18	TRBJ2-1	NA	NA	CASSPQGERLTEQFF	TGTGCCAGCTCACCACAGGGAGAGCGCTTGACTGAGCAGTTCTTC
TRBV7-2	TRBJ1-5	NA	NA	CASQKEGGKQPQHF	TGTGCCAGCCAAAAGGAGGGGGGGAAGCAGCCCCAGCATTTT
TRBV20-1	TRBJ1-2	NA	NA	CSVQQGPNYGYTF	TGCAGTGTGCAACAGGGTCCTAACTATGGCTACACCTTC
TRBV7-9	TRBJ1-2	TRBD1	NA	CASSLTTGGAFGYTF	TGTGCCAGCAGCTTAACCACAGGGGGCGCGTTTGGCTACACCTTC
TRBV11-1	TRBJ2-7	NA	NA	CASSLIGAADSYNEQYF	TGTGCCAGCAGCTTGATAGGGGCGGCGGACTCCTACAATGAGCAGTACTTC
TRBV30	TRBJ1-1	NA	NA	CAFIRGTEAFF	TGTGCCTTCATAAGGGGCACTGAAGCTTTCTTT
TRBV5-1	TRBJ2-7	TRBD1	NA	CASSSGTGESGQYF	TGCGCCAGCAGCTCCGGGACAGGCGAGTCCGGGCAGTACTTC
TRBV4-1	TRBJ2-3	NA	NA	CASSPNSEGRTDTQYF	TGCGCCAGCAGCCCAAATAGCGAGGGCCGCACAGATACGCAGTATTTT
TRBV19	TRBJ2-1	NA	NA	CASSIAGNYYYNEQFF	TGTGCCAGTAGTATCGCCGGGAACTACTACTACAATGAGCAGTTCTTC
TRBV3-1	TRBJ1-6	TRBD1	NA	CATTDRNSPLHF	TGTGCCACCACGGACAGGAATTCACCCCTCCACTTT
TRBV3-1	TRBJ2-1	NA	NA	CASSQRAVSYNEQFF	TGTGCCAGCAGCCAACGGGCGGTCTCCTACAATGAGCAGTTCTTC
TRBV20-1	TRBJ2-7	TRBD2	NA	CSAERLAGAGREQYF	TGCAGTGCTGAGAGACTAGCGGGGGCCGGACGCGAGCAGTACTTC
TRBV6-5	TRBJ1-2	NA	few	CASSYSPDLNYGYTF	TGTGCCAGCAGTTACTCGCCAGACCTTAACTATGGCTACACCTTC
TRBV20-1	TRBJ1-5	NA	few	CRLRGSTQPQHF	TGCAGGCTGAGGGGGTCAACTCAGCCCCAGCATTTT
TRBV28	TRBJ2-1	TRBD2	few	CASSPVQSSGDHNEQFF	TGTGCCAGCAGTCCCGTTCAATCTAGCGGGGACCACAATGAGCAGTTCTTC
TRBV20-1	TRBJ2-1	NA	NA	CSAQGGPHNEQFF	TGCAGTGCTCAAGGGGGGCCCCACAATGAGCAGTTCTTC
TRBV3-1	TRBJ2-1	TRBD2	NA	CASSFGLAGGPRDSYNEQFF	TGTGCCAGCAGCTTCGGACTAGCGGGGGGGCCCCGGGACTCCTACAATGAGCAGTTCTTC
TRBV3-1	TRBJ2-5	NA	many	CASSQVGTAQETQYF	TGCGCCAGCAGCCAAGTTGGAACAGCCCAAGAGACCCAGTACTTC
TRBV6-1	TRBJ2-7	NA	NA	CASKVGQSSYEQYF	TGTGCCAGCAAAGTGGGCCAGAGCTCCTACGAGCAGTACTTC
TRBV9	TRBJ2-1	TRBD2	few	CASSVSGGKVNEQFF	TGTGCCAGCAGCGTTTCGGGGGGTAAGGTCAATGAGCAGTTCTTC
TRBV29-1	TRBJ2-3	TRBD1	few	CSGGQGAGDTQYF	TGCAGCGGGGGACAGGGGGCGGGAGATACGCAGTATTTT
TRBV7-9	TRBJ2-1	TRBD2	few	CASSQGERGVEQFF	TGTGCCAGCAGCCAAGGAGAGCGGGGGGTTGAGCAGTTCTTC
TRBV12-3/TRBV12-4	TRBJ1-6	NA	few	CASRGNNSPLHF	TGTGCCAGCAGGGGGAATAATTCACCCCTCCACTTT
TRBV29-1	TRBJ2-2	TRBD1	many	CSVDKGAFTGELFF	TGCAGCGTTGATAAGGGGGCGTTTACCGGGGAGCTGTTTTTT
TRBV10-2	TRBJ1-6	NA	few	CASSDEGGYNSPLHF	TGCGCCAGCAGTGATGAGGGTGGCTATAATTCACCCCTCCACTTT
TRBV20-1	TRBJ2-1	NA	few	CSARSGPPAGTGHNEQFF	TGCAGTGCTAGATCAGGACCTCCGGCGGGGACCGGACACAATGAGCAGTTCTTC
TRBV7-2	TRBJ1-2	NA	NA	CASPPGVGNYGYTF	TGTGCCAGCCCGCCAGGGGTTGGGAACTATGGCTACACCTTC